These 16 T cell receptor beta chains share one sample of origin, sequenced in a study of technical replicates of blood from a handful of donors. Generated by immunoSEQ multiplex PCR, the TCRdb table keeps only in-frame clones and is missing some. The data show more than 90,000 clones, approximately 94% seen once. Material for sequencing was T cells isolated from PBMCs. The source is a human donor in good health.

This chain links TRBV5-4 with TRBJ2-1, with D unresolved. Germline lookup yields CDR1 SGHNT and CDR2 YYREEE (reference sequence). V was cut by 4 bases and J by 10 bases, with 9 bases left in between. This CDR3 comprises 11 residues. The CDR3 DNA follows: TGTGCCAGCAGCCTGTCGGTCGAGCAGTTCTTC. This sequence encodes CASSLSVEQFF.

This clone is a singleton in its sample. The gene calls are TRBV7-9 and TRBJ2-1, with 9 bases fitting TRBD2. The CDR3 has 17 amino acids. Germline CDR1 is SEHNR and CDR2 is FQNEAQ (reference sequence). Trimming at V came to 3 bases and at J to 6 bases, leaving 12 bases not matched to a gene. The CDR3 loop is CASSLRSGGHLGNEQFF. The DNA for the CDR3 is TGTGCCAGCAGCTTGAGGAGCGGGGGGCACCTGGGCAATGAGCAGTTCTTC.

The rearrangement joins TRBV30 to TRBJ2-2; D is possibly TRBD1 (5 bases). This CDR3 is built from 13 residues. V lost 4 bases and J lost 2, with 8 bases in between. Germline loops: CDR1 GTSNPN, CDR2 SVGIG (reference sequence). Here the CDR3 reads CAWTRENTGELFF. In nucleotides, the CDR3 is TGTGCCTGGACCAGGGAAAACACCGGGGAGCTGTTTTTT. The whole variable domain, filled in from reference TRBV30 and TRBJ2-2, reads SQTIHQWPATLVQPVGSPLSLECTVEGTSNPNLYWYRQAAGRGLQLLFYSVGIGQISSEVPQNLSASRPQDRQFILSSKKLLLSDSGFYLCAWTRENTGELFFGEGSRLTVL.

The V call is TRBV6-1, the J call TRBJ2-4, with D possibly matching TRBD1 (5 bases). The germline CDR1 and CDR2 sequences are MNHNS and SASEGT. The CDR3 has 17 amino acids. V dropped 2 bases and J dropped 0 bases, with 14 bases sitting between them. This CDR3 reads CASSERLGALAKNIQYF. The DNA for the CDR3 is TGTGCCAGCAGTGAACGGTTAGGGGCTCTAGCCAAAAACATTCAGTACTTC.

The rearrangement joins TRBV4-1 to TRBJ2-2; TRBD2 aligns across 7 bases. This CDR3 has 18 residues. With V trimmed by 5 bases and J by 0 bases, 12 bases remained unmatched. CDR1 is MGHRA, CDR2 YSYEKL, per germline. DNA of the CDR3: TGCGCCAGCAGCAGACGTGGCGGGGGAAACGCGAACACCGGGGAGCTGTTTTTT. Its translation is CASSRRGGGNANTGELFF.

Here the CDR3 reads CATSRQRGSTDTQYF. DNA for the CDR3: TGTGCCACCAGCCGTCAACGGGGGTCGACAGATACGCAGTATTTT. The chain joins TRBV15 to TRBJ2-3; a weak D match, TRBD2 (6 bases). The CDR3 sequence is 15 residues long. Germline V lookup: CDR1 LNHNV, CDR2 YYDKDF (reference sequence). V lost 5 bases and J 3 bases, leaving 15 bases between the germline ends.

The V call is TRBV7-8, the J call TRBJ2-1, with D tentatively TRBD2 (5 bases). The CDR3 has 14 residues. Germline V gene lookup returns CDR1 SGHVS and CDR2 FQNEAQ. V was trimmed by 7 bases and J by 2 bases, leaving 12 bases between them. CDR3 sequence (DNA): TGTGCCAGCACGGAGCGAGCGGCCTACAATGAGCAGTTCTTC. It yields the protein CASTERAAYNEQFF.

CDR3 nucleotides: TGTGCCAGCAGCTTACAAAGGGTTAAGGGAGGGACCCAGTACTTC. This sequence encodes CASSLQRVKGGTQYF. This chain links TRBV7-9 with TRBJ2-5, with D maybe TRBD2 (6 bases). Germline CDR1 SEHNR, CDR2 FQNEAQ (reference sequence). CDR3 size: 15 residues. Trimming took 2 bases from V and 7 from J, leaving 17 bases between them.

The chain has TRBV6-5 and TRBJ1-1, with D unclear. V lost 6 bases to trimming and J lost 11 bases, with 16 bases between them. The CDR3 covers 12 residues. Germline values: CDR1 MNHEY, CDR2 SVGAGI. CDR3 DNA sequence: TGTGCCAGCAGCTCTTACCTCGGTGTTGCTTTCTTT. Translated: CASSSYLGVAFF.

V usage is TRBV28 and J usage is TRBJ1-2; 7 bases match TRBD1. The germline CDR1 and CDR2 sequences are MDHEN and SYDVKM. The CDR3 spans 16 residues. Trimming cost V 6 bases and J 1 base; bases outside gene matches: 11. The CDR3 loop reads CASSQRQGRYNYGYTF. The DNA for the CDR3 is TGTGCCAGCAGCCAAAGACAGGGAAGGTATAACTATGGCTACACCTTC.

This clone appeared a few times. The chain joins TRBV25-1 to TRBJ1-2; 7 bases align to TRBD1. In germline, CDR1 is MGHDK, CDR2 SYGVNS. The CDR3 extends over 15 amino acids. The ends lost 2 bases at V and 8 bases at J; junction bases unmatched: 11. The CDR3 is CASSEPGTEARGYTF. In DNA, the CDR3 is TGTGCCAGCAGTGAACCCGGGACAGAAGCGAGGGGCTACACCTTC.

J is TRBJ1-1 and V is TRBV5-6; D might be TRBD1 (6 bases). The V end lost 4 bases, the J end lost 4 bases, and 14 bases lay between the germline ends. From germline, CDR1 is SGHDT and CDR2 YYEEEE. The CDR3 extends over 14 amino acids. The CDR3 spells CASSPDRGGTEAFF. CDR3 DNA: TGTGCCAGCAGCCCGGACAGAGGGGGCACTGAAGCTTTCTTT.

This rearrangement joins TRBV10-3 to TRBJ2-4, with D unresolved. Germline CDR1 and CDR2: ENHRY and SYGVKD. V lost 0 bases and J 0 bases, leaving 12 bases between the germline ends. The CDR3 totals 17 residues. In DNA form, the CDR3 reads TGTGCCATCAGTGAGTCTGGCGGATTAATAGCCAAAAACATTCAGTACTTC. It codes for CAISESGGLIAKNIQYF.

The J gene is TRBJ1-2, the V gene TRBV28; D remains ambiguous. This CDR3 comprises 14 residues. The germline V and J ends were trimmed by 10 bases and 4 bases, with 19 bases remaining between them. Germline CDR1 and CDR2: MDHEN and SYDVKM. The CDR3 DNA sequence: TGTGCCACCTTTTGGAGGGTCGCCGGCTATGGCTACACCTTC. It codes for CATFWRVAGYGYTF.

The chain has TRBV6-1 and TRBJ2-7; TRBD2 matches at 8 bases. Germline trimming cut 4 bases from V and 5 bases from J; bases unmatched to any gene: 4. Germline values: CDR1 MNHNS, CDR2 SASEGT. This CDR3 is 13 amino acids long. CDR3 bases: TGTGCCAGCAGTGCGGGAGGGAGCGACGAGCAGTACTTC. The encoded protein is CASSAGGSDEQYF.

This clone occurred once. This chain uses TRBV5-1 with TRBJ2-3; no firm D call. This CDR3 comprises 12 residues. Germline assignment: CDR1 SGHRS and CDR2 YFSETQ. V gave up 5 bases and J gave up 3 bases, with 7 bases separating them. The CDR3 loop reads CASSNLTDTQYF. The CDR3 bases are TGCGCCAGCAGTAACTTGACAGATACGCAGTATTTT.